Listed below are T cell receptor beta chains from one sample, sequenced in a study of shared clonotypes between healthy human individuals. TCRdb's copy holds only in-frame clones and misses some; the assay was immunoSEQ multiplex PCR. The sample includes about 2,500,000 clones, approximately 90% of them seen just once. The specimen was naive CD4+ T cells sorted from blood. All receptors come from a man between 18 and 29 years old in good health. The CDR3 runs from the conserved cysteine through the conserved F or W. The D gene is left open where the match is weak. Size values are once, few and many counts, or a class for expanded clones, and some rows have none.

j_gene,v_gene,abundance,d_gene,CDR3nt,CDR3aa
TRBJ2-7,TRBV5-1,once,-,TGCGCCAGACAGGGTATAGACGAGCAGTACTTC,CARQGIDEQYF
TRBJ2-2,TRBV5-4,-,TRBD2,TGTGCCAGCAGCTTGCTAGCGGGGTCGAACACCGGGGAGCTGTTTTTT,CASSLLAGSNTGELFF
TRBJ1-5,TRBV19,-,-,TGTGCCAGTAGTATACGCCCAGGGACACCCGGAGTTAAGAATCAGCCCCAGCATTTT,CASSIRPGTPGVKNQPQHF
TRBJ1-5,TRBV6-6,-,TRBD1,TGTGCCAGCAGCCAGACAGGGGGCAACAATCAGCCCCAGCATTTT,CASSQTGGNNQPQHF
TRBJ1-5,TRBV5-1,few,-,TGCGCCAGCAGCTTGGAAGGGGGGGGCAATCAGCCCCAGCATTTT,CASSLEGGGNQPQHF
TRBJ2-1,TRBV6-6,-,-,TGTGCCAGCAGTTACTCGGGATATGAGCAGTTCTTC,CASSYSGYEQFF
TRBJ2-4,TRBV30,-,-,TGTGCCTGGAGTGGCCAGCGTCGATTGAACATTCAGTACTTC,CAWSGQRRLNIQYF
TRBJ2-1,TRBV9,-,-,TGTGCCAGCAGCGTGGACCTCATCAATGAGCAGTTCTTC,CASSVDLINEQFF
TRBJ2-6,TRBV6-4,-,TRBD1,TGTGCCAGCAGTGACTCCGACAGGGGGCTCTGGGCCAACGTCCTGACTTTC,CASSDSDRGLWANVLTF
TRBJ2-4,TRBV2,once,-,TGTGCCAGCAGTGAAGCGTTAGGGGCCAAAAACATTCAGTACTTC,CASSEALGAKNIQYF
TRBJ2-5,TRBV4-1,-,-,TGCGCCAGCAGCCAAGATTACCCGGGGGGCGGGGAGACCCAGTACTTC,CASSQDYPGGGETQYF
TRBJ2-3,TRBV5-1,once,TRBD1,TGCGCCAGCAGCCTAGGGGACAGGTCTAGCACAGATACGCAGTATTTT,CASSLGDRSSTDTQYF
TRBJ2-5,TRBV7-8,-,TRBD2,TGTGCCAGCAGCTTAAACAATCTAGCGGGGGGGCTTTCGTACTTC,CASSLNNLAGGLSYF
TRBJ2-2,TRBV10-3,-,TRBD1,TGTGCCATCACCTCGGGACAGGGTTCCACCGGGGAGCTGTTTTTT,CAITSGQGSTGELFF
TRBJ1-2,TRBV20-1,-,-,TGCAGTGCTAACTACTATGGCTACACCTTC,CSANYYGYTF
TRBJ1-1,TRBV10-3,-,-,TGTGCCATCAGTGAGCCCCCGGGACACCCGAACACTGAAGCTTTCTTT,CAISEPPGHPNTEAFF
TRBJ1-1,TRBV6-5,few,-,TGTGCCAGCAGTTACCTACAGGAGAACACTGAAGCTTTCTTT,CASSYLQENTEAFF
TRBJ1-1,TRBV19,few,-,TGTGCCAGTATGGGGTATGGGGTTGGAGCTTTCTTT,CASMGYGVGAFF
TRBJ2-7,TRBV27,-,-,TGTGCCAGCAGTCCCCCTAACAGATACGAGCAGTACTTC,CASSPPNRYEQYF
TRBJ2-7,TRBV6-5,-,-,TGTGCCAGCCATCCAGCCGGAGACATCAACTACGAGCAGTACTTC,CASHPAGDINYEQYF
TRBJ1-2,TRBV19,-,-,TGTGCCAGTAGCTTGACGGTGAACTATGGCTACACCTTC,CASSLTVNYGYTF
TRBJ1-1,TRBV10-3,-,-,TGTGCCATCAGTGTAGCGCAAGAGAACACTGAAGCTTTCTTC,CAISVAQENTEAFF
TRBJ1-6,TRBV10-2,-,TRBD1,TGCGCCAGCAGTCCAGGGGGGGCGAATTCACCCCTCCACTTT,CASSPGGANSPLHF
TRBJ2-5,TRBV2,-,-,TGTGCCAGCAGGTTTTTTACCAGCGGGGAGACCCAGTACTTC,CASRFFTSGETQYF
TRBJ2-4,TRBV6-1,-,-,TGTGCCAGCAGTGAATTCGGGGGACTGGCCAAAAACATTCAGTACTTC,CASSEFGGLAKNIQYF
TRBJ2-7,TRBV5-1,-,-,TGCGCCAGCAGCTCGGGACCAGGAAGCGAGCAGTACTTC,CASSSGPGSEQYF
TRBJ1-4,TRBV5-6,-,-,TGTGCCAGCAGCTCACTACAGGGAGTCCTGCAAAAACTGTTTTTT,CASSSLQGVLQKLFF
TRBJ1-4,TRBV11-2,-,-,TGTGCCAGCAGCTTAGTAATCGGGGGGCAAGGAGGTGAAAAACTGTTTTTT,CASSLVIGGQGGEKLFF
TRBJ2-1,TRBV7-2,-,TRBD1,TGTGCCAGCAGCTTCGGGACAGCACCTAATGAGCAGTTCTTC,CASSFGTAPNEQFF
TRBJ2-4,TRBV9,once,-,TGTGCCAGCAGCGTAGATTCCAAAAACATTCAGTACTTC,CASSVDSKNIQYF
TRBJ1-1,TRBV25-1,-,-,TGTGCCAGCAGTGCGAGGGGACTGATGAACACTGAAGCTTTCTTT,CASSARGLMNTEAFF
TRBJ2-3,TRBV7-8,-,TRBD1,TGTGCCAGCAGCGTCGACAGGGCCAAGGGCACAGATACGCAGTATTTT,CASSVDRAKGTDTQYF
TRBJ1-1,TRBV5-1,-,-,TGCGCCAGCAGCTTGGCCCCGGGCGGGGGCACTGAAGCTTTCTTT,CASSLAPGGGTEAFF
TRBJ2-5,TRBV2,-,TRBD2,TGTGCCAGCAGTGAAAGCGGGCGAAGACTAGCGGGGCCGCTGAGAGAGACCCAGTACTTC,CASSESGRRLAGPLRETQYF
TRBJ2-5,TRBV5-4,-,TRBD2,TGTGCCAGCAGCCCCGGGACTAGCGAAGAGACCCAGTACTTC,CASSPGTSEETQYF
TRBJ1-6,TRBV27,once,TRBD1,TGTGCCAGCAGTCCGGACAGGTCCTATAATTCACCCCTCCACTTT,CASSPDRSYNSPLHF
TRBJ1-1,TRBV5-1,-,-,TGCGCCAGCACCTTGGGGGATCGGACTGAAGCTTTCTTT,CASTLGDRTEAFF
TRBJ2-7,TRBV6-5,-,-,TGTGCCAGCAGTTGGGATCGGATGATCACTGAGCAGTACTTC,CASSWDRMITEQYF
TRBJ1-6,TRBV5-5,-,TRBD1,TGTGCCAGCAGCGTCGACAGGGGGCCCTATAATTCACCCCTCCACTTT,CASSVDRGPYNSPLHF
TRBJ1-6,TRBV27,-,-,TGTGCCAGCAGTTTAATCTATAATTCACCCCTCCACTTT,CASSLIYNSPLHF
TRBJ2-3,TRBV5-1,-,-,TGCGCCAGCAGCTGGCAGGGGTCCAGCACAGATACGCAGTATTTT,CASSWQGSSTDTQYF
TRBJ1-2,TRBV7-2,-,-,TGTGCCAGCAGCTTACGCCGTCATGGCTACACCTTC,CASSLRRHGYTF
TRBJ1-6,TRBV5-4,-,TRBD1,TGTGCCAGCAGCTGGGACAGCTCCTATAATTCACCCCTCCACTTT,CASSWDSSYNSPLHF
TRBJ2-7,TRBV5-4,-,-,TGTGCCAGCAGCTCTAGCGCCTCCTACGAGCAGTACTTC,CASSSSASYEQYF
TRBJ2-1,TRBV5-1,-,-,TGCGCCAGCAGCTTGGACTACTACTTTGGGGGGGCCCTCGGCAATGAGCAGTTCTTC,CASSLDYYFGGALGNEQFF
TRBJ1-6,TRBV4-1,-,TRBD1,TGCGCCAGCAGCCAAACAACAGGGGACAATCTCAGCTCCTATAATTCACCCCTCCACTTT,CASSQTTGDNLSSYNSPLHF
TRBJ1-1,TRBV6-6,-,TRBD1,TGTGCCAGCAGCCGAGACAGGACAGGGACTGAAGCTTTCTTT,CASSRDRTGTEAFF
TRBJ1-4,TRBV28,-,-,TGTGCCAGCAGTCTTACAGGAAATAATGAAAAACTGTTTTTT,CASSLTGNNEKLFF
TRBJ2-7,TRBV7-2,-,TRBD2,TGTGCCAGCAGCCCTGTGGGTGCGGGGGCCTACGAGCAGTACTTC,CASSPVGAGAYEQYF
TRBJ1-5,TRBV6-5,-,TRBD1,TGTGCCACCAACAGGGGCCCCCCTAGCAATCAGCCCCAGCATTTT,CATNRGPPSNQPQHF
TRBJ2-7,TRBV5-5,-,-,TGTGCCAGCAGCTCAGTTTACGAGCAGTACTTC,CASSSVYEQYF
TRBJ2-2,TRBV7-3,-,TRBD1,TGTGCCAGCAGGGGGACAGCCAACACCGGGGAGCTGTTTTTT,CASRGTANTGELFF